This is a list of T cell receptor beta chains from one sample in a study of blood T cell repertoires in COVID-19. Generated by immunoSEQ multiplex PCR, the TCRdb table keeps only in-frame clones and is missing some. The data show 180,000 or so clones, with approximately 85% seen just once and about 9.1% held by the top ten. Sequenced material: peripheral blood. The source is a woman of 80 years or more with acute or convalescent COVID-19. CDR3s include the opening cysteine and the closing phenylalanine or tryptophan. Fields, in order: clone size, J gene, D gene, V gene, CDR3 DNA, CDR3 protein. A D gene is named only where the DNA matches it firmly. Clone size is given for some rows only: seen once, a few or many times, or a class if the clone is expanded.

clone size: -
J gene: TRBJ2-7
D gene: TRBD2
V gene: TRBV6-5
CDR3 DNA: TGTGCCAGCAGCCTTAGGACTAGCTCCTACGAGCAGTACTTC
CDR3 protein: CASSLRTSSYEQYF

clone size: -
J gene: TRBJ2-7
D gene: -
V gene: TRBV19
CDR3 DNA: TGTGCCAGTAGTATTGCGTGGAGTATTGGCGAGCAGTACTTC
CDR3 protein: CASSIAWSIGEQYF

clone size: -
J gene: TRBJ2-7
D gene: TRBD1
V gene: TRBV10-3
CDR3 DNA: TGTGCCATCAGCCGGGGACAGGGGTATGACGAGCAGTACTTC
CDR3 protein: CAISRGQGYDEQYF

clone size: -
J gene: TRBJ2-7
D gene: -
V gene: TRBV25-1
CDR3 DNA: TGTGCCAGCACACAGGAGTTGCCCTACGAGCAGTACTTC
CDR3 protein: CASTQELPYEQYF

clone size: once
J gene: TRBJ2-7
D gene: TRBD2
V gene: TRBV10-3
CDR3 DNA: TGTGCCATCCGTGAGGCGGGAGAGGGGTACGAGCAGTACTTC
CDR3 protein: CAIREAGEGYEQYF

clone size: -
J gene: TRBJ2-6
D gene: -
V gene: TRBV5-1
CDR3 DNA: TGCGCCAGCAGCTTGGATTCAGTCTCTGGGGCCAACGTCCTGACTTTC
CDR3 protein: CASSLDSVSGANVLTF

clone size: -
J gene: TRBJ2-5
D gene: TRBD2
V gene: TRBV5-1
CDR3 DNA: TGCGCCAGCAGTCTCGGGGGTAGCGGGGGCCAAGAGACCCAGTACTTC
CDR3 protein: CASSLGGSGGQETQYF

clone size: -
J gene: TRBJ1-5
D gene: TRBD1
V gene: TRBV2
CDR3 DNA: TGTGCCAGCAGTGATCGGACAGGGGGACATCGGCCCCAGCATTTT
CDR3 protein: CASSDRTGGHRPQHF

clone size: -
J gene: TRBJ2-7
D gene: -
V gene: TRBV7-2
CDR3 DNA: TGTGCCAGCAGCACCCCCGGGGGCTCCTACGAGCAGTACTTC
CDR3 protein: CASSTPGGSYEQYF

clone size: -
J gene: TRBJ2-2
D gene: TRBD2
V gene: TRBV11-2
CDR3 DNA: TGTGCCAGCAGCCCGGGGGGGCCCGGGGAGCTGTTTTTT
CDR3 protein: CASSPGGPGELFF

clone size: -
J gene: TRBJ2-3
D gene: TRBD2
V gene: TRBV4-2
CDR3 DNA: TGTGCCAGCAGCCCGACTAGCGGAGTCCTCACAGATACGCAGTATTTT
CDR3 protein: CASSPTSGVLTDTQYF

clone size: -
J gene: TRBJ2-1
D gene: -
V gene: TRBV6-5
CDR3 DNA: TGTGCCAGCAGTAGCGGTCTCGAGCAGTTCTTC
CDR3 protein: CASSSGLEQFF

clone size: -
J gene: TRBJ1-1
D gene: TRBD1
V gene: TRBV18
CDR3 DNA: TGTGCCAGCTCACTGTTGCAGGGGGCGGGTGATGAAGCTTTCTTT
CDR3 protein: CASSLLQGAGDEAFF

clone size: few
J gene: TRBJ2-7
D gene: -
V gene: TRBV7-2
CDR3 DNA: TGTGCCAGCAGCTTAGATTATTCCACCCTCCGCCTCGGCGAGCAGTACTTC
CDR3 protein: CASSLDYSTLRLGEQYF

clone size: -
J gene: TRBJ1-5
D gene: TRBD1
V gene: TRBV6-1
CDR3 DNA: TGTGCCAGCAGTGAACGGACAGGGGGCCCAAATCAGCCCCAGCATTTT
CDR3 protein: CASSERTGGPNQPQHF

clone size: -
J gene: TRBJ1-5
D gene: -
V gene: TRBV3-1/TRBV3-2
CDR3 DNA: TGTGCCAGCAGCCAAGATACCCGGGGGGGACAGCCCCAGCATTTT
CDR3 protein: CASSQDTRGGQPQHF

clone size: once
J gene: TRBJ2-3
D gene: TRBD2
V gene: TRBV4-3
CDR3 DNA: TGCGCCAGCAGCCAAGAGGTCACTAGCGGGGGTCATACGCAGTATTTT
CDR3 protein: CASSQEVTSGGHTQYF

clone size: -
J gene: TRBJ2-5
D gene: -
V gene: TRBV19
CDR3 DNA: TGTGCCAGTAGTCCCCTAGGAGGAGAGACCCAGTACTTC
CDR3 protein: CASSPLGGETQYF

clone size: -
J gene: TRBJ1-4
D gene: -
V gene: TRBV5-6
CDR3 DNA: TGTGCCAGCAGCTCCCTGGACACCTATGAAAAACTGTTTTTT
CDR3 protein: CASSSLDTYEKLFF

clone size: -
J gene: TRBJ1-1
D gene: TRBD1
V gene: TRBV6-5
CDR3 DNA: TGTGCCAGCAGGGACAGGGGAGGAAACACTGAAGCTTTCTTT
CDR3 protein: CASRDRGGNTEAFF

clone size: -
J gene: TRBJ2-7
D gene: -
V gene: TRBV7-9
CDR3 DNA: TGTGCCAGCACCAAAGGGCCCTCCGGGGGAAACTCCTACGAGCAGTACTTC
CDR3 protein: CASTKGPSGGNSYEQYF

clone size: -
J gene: TRBJ1-1
D gene: -
V gene: TRBV10-3
CDR3 DNA: TGTGCCATCAGTGACGGCGGGCCCGGGGCTGAAGCTTTCTTT
CDR3 protein: CAISDGGPGAEAFF

clone size: -
J gene: TRBJ1-5
D gene: TRBD1
V gene: TRBV5-5
CDR3 DNA: TGTGCCAGCAGCCTACCTGGGACAGCCTTCAATCAGCCCCAGCATTTT
CDR3 protein: CASSLPGTAFNQPQHF

clone size: few
J gene: TRBJ1-2
D gene: -
V gene: TRBV15
CDR3 DNA: TGTGCCACCAGCAGAGTGTCCGCGGCCTATGGCTACACCTTC
CDR3 protein: CATSRVSAAYGYTF

clone size: -
J gene: TRBJ1-1
D gene: TRBD1
V gene: TRBV19
CDR3 DNA: TGTGCCAGTAGTTTATGGGGACAGGAAGCTTTCTTT
CDR3 protein: CASSLWGQEAFF

clone size: -
J gene: TRBJ1-2
D gene: -
V gene: TRBV2
CDR3 DNA: TGTGCCAGCAGGGTAGACAGGCTCAATGGCTACACCTTC
CDR3 protein: CASRVDRLNGYTF

clone size: -
J gene: TRBJ1-2
D gene: -
V gene: TRBV23-1
CDR3 DNA: TGCGCCAGCAGTCAGCACAATGGCTACACCTTC
CDR3 protein: CASSQHNGYTF

clone size: -
J gene: TRBJ1-3
D gene: -
V gene: TRBV19
CDR3 DNA: TGTGCCAGTAGTATCGATGGCAGGGTGTTCTCTGGAAACACCATATATTTT
CDR3 protein: CASSIDGRVFSGNTIYF

clone size: -
J gene: TRBJ2-1
D gene: -
V gene: TRBV6-5
CDR3 DNA: TGTGCCAGCAGCGCCACAGGAAACTCCTACAATGAGCAGTTCTTC
CDR3 protein: CASSATGNSYNEQFF

clone size: few
J gene: TRBJ1-4
D gene: TRBD1
V gene: TRBV10-3
CDR3 DNA: TGTGCCATCAGCGCCGGGACAGGGGGCGGTGGTAATGAAAAACTGTTTTTT
CDR3 protein: CAISAGTGGGGNEKLFF

clone size: -
J gene: TRBJ2-5
D gene: TRBD2
V gene: TRBV3-1/TRBV3-2
CDR3 DNA: TGTGCCAGCAGCCCAGGACTAGCGGAGACCCAGTACTTC
CDR3 protein: CASSPGLAETQYF

clone size: -
J gene: TRBJ2-2
D gene: TRBD1
V gene: TRBV3-1/TRBV3-2
CDR3 DNA: TGTGCCAGCAGCCAATACGTCCCGGGACAGGGGAACGGGGAGCTGTTTTTT
CDR3 protein: CASSQYVPGQGNGELFF

clone size: -
J gene: TRBJ2-5
D gene: TRBD2
V gene: TRBV6-2/TRBV6-3
CDR3 DNA: TGTGCCAGCAGTTACGCGGGACTAGGGGAGACCCAGTACTTC
CDR3 protein: CASSYAGLGETQYF

clone size: -
J gene: TRBJ2-3
D gene: TRBD1
V gene: TRBV19
CDR3 DNA: TGTGCCAGTAGGACAGGGGATAGCACAGATACGCAGTATTTT
CDR3 protein: CASRTGDSTDTQYF

clone size: -
J gene: TRBJ1-4
D gene: -
V gene: TRBV6-1
CDR3 DNA: TGTGCCAGCAGTGAAGCCTGGGGGCCTGAGGAAAAACTGTTTTTT
CDR3 protein: CASSEAWGPEEKLFF